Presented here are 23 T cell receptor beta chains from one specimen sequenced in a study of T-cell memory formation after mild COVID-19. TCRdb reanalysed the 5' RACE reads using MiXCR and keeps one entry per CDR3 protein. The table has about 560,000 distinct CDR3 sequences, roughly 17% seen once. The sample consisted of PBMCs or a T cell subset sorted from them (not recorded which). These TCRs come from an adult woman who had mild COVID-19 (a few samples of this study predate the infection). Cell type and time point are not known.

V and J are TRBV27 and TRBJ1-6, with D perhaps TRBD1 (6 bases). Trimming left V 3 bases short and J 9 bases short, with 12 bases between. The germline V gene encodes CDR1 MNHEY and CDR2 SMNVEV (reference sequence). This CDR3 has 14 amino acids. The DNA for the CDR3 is TGTGCCAGCAGTTTGGACAGTGTGGGTTCACCCCTCCACTTT. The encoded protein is CASSLDSVGSPLHF.

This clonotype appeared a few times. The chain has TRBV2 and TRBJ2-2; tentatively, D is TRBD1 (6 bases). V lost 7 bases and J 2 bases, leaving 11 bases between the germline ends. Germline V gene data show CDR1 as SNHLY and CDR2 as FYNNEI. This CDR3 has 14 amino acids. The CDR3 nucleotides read TGTGCCAGCAAATGGACAGCTAACACCGGGGAGCTGTTTTTT. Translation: CASKWTANTGELFF.

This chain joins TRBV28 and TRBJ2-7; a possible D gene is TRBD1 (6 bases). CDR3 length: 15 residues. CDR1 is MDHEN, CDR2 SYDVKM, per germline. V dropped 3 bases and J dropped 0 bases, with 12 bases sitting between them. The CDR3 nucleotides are TGTGCCAGCAGTTTTGGGGGCAGGAGCTCCTACGAGCAGTACTTC. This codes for CASSFGGRSSYEQYF.

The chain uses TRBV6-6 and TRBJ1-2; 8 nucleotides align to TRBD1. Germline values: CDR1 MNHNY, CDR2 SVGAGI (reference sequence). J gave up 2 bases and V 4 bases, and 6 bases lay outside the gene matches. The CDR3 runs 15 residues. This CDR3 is CASSSRTGLNYGYTF. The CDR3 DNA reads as TGTGCCAGCAGTTCCCGGACAGGGCTAAACTATGGCTACACCTTC.

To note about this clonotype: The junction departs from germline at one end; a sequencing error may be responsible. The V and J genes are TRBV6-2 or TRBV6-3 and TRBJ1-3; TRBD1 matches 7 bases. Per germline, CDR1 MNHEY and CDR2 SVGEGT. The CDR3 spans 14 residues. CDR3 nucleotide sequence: TGTCCCAGCAGTCCAGGGGGCTCTGGAAACACCATATATTTT. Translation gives CPSSPGGSGNTIYF.

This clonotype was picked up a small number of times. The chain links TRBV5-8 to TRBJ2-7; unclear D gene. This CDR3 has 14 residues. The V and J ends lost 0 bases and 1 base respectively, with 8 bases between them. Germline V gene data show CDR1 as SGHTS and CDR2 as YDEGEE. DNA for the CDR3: TGTGCCAGCAGCTTGGTGAGCAGTTCCTACGAGCAGTACTTC. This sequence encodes CASSLVSSSYEQYF.

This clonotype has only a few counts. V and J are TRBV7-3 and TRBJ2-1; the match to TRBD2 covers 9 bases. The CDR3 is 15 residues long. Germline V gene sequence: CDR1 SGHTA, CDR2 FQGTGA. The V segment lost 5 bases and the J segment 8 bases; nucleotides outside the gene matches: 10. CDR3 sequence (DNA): TGTGCCAGCAGCCCGCGGGGGGGCCCGGTATATGAGCAGTTCTTC. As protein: CASSPRGGPVYEQFF. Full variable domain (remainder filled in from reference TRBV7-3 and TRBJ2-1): GAGVSQTPSNKVTEKGKYVELRCDPISGHTALYWYRQSLGQGPEFLIYFQGTGAADDSGLPNDRFFAVRPEGSVSTLKIQRTERGDSAVYLCASSPRGGPVYEQFFGPGTRLTVL.

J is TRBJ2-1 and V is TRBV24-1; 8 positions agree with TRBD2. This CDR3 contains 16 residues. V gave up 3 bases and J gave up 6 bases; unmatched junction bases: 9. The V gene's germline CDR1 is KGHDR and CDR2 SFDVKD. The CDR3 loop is CATSDVGTRTLNEQFF. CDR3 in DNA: TGTGCCACCAGTGATGTGGGGACTAGGACCCTCAATGAGCAGTTCTTC.

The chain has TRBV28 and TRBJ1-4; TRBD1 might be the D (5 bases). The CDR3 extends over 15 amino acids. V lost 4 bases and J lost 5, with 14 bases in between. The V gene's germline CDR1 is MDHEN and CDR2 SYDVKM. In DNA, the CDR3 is TGTGCCAGCAGTTCCCGGGACGGCGAAAATGAAAAACTGTTTTTT. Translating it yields CASSSRDGENEKLFF.

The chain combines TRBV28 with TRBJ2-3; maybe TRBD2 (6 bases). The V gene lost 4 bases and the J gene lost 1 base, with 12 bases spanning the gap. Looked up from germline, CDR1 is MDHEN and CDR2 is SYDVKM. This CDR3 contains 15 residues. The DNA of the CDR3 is TGTGCCAGCAGTTCCCCGGGACTGGGCACAGATACGCAGTATTTT. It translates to CASSSPGLGTDTQYF. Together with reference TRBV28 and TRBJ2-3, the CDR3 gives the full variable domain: DVKVTQSSRYLVKRTGEKVFLECVQDMDHENMFWYRQDPGLGLRLIYFSYDVKMKEKGDIPEGYSVSREKKERFSLILESASTNQTSMYLCASSSPGLGTDTQYFGPGTRLTVL.

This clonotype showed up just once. The CDR3 region is CASTAAGATYEQYF. CDR3 nucleotides: TGTGCCAGCACCGCCGCGGGGGCGACCTACGAGCAGTACTTC. V and J are TRBV12-3 or TRBV12-4 and TRBJ2-7; D may be TRBD2 (7 bases). The CDR3 has 14 residues. The germline V and J ends were trimmed by 7 bases and 2 bases, with 15 bases remaining between them.

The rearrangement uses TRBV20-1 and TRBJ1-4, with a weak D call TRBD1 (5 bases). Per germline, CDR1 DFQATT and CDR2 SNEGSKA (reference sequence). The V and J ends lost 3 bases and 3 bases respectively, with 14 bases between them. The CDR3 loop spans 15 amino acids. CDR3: CSASRQGVANEKLFF. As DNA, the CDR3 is TGCAGTGCTAGTAGACAAGGGGTAGCTAATGAAAAACTGTTTTTT.

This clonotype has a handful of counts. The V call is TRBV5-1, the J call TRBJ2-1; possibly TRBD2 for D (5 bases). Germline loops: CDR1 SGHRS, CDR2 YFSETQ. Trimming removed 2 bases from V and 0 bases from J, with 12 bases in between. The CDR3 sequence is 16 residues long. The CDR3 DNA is TGCGCCAGCAGCTTCGACGCGGGTCCCTCCTACAATGAGCAGTTCTTC. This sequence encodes CASSFDAGPSYNEQFF. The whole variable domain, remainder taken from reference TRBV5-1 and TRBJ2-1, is KAGVTQTPRYLIKTRGQQVTLSCSPISGHRSVSWYQQTPGQGLQFLFEYFSETQRNKGNFPGRFSGRQFSNSRSEMNVSTLELGDSALYLCASSFDAGPSYNEQFFGPGTRLTVL.

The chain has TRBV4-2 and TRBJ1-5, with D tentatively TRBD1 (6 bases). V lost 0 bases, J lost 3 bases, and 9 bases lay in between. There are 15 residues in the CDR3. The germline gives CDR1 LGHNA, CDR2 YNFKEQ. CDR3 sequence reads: CASSQEGAINQPQHF. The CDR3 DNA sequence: TGTGCCAGCAGCCAAGAGGGGGCCATCAATCAGCCCCAGCATTTT.

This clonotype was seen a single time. CDR3 amino acids: CASSLEGTSDAKNIQYF. CDR3 nucleotides: TGTGCCAGCAGCTTAGAGGGGACTAGCGATGCCAAAAACATTCAGTACTTC. This rearrangement joins TRBV7-9 to TRBJ2-4, with TRBD2 matching over 10 bases. J gave up 1 base and V 1 base, and 4 bases lay outside the gene matches. Germline values: CDR1 SEHNR, CDR2 FQNEAQ (reference sequence). CDR3 length equals 17 residues.

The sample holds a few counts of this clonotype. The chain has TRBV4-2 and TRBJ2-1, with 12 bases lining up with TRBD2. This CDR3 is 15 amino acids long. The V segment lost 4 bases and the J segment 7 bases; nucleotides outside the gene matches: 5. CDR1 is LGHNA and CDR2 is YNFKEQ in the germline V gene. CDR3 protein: CASSPGLAGLNEQFF. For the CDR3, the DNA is TGTGCCAGCAGCCCGGGACTAGCGGGCCTTAATGAGCAGTTCTTC.

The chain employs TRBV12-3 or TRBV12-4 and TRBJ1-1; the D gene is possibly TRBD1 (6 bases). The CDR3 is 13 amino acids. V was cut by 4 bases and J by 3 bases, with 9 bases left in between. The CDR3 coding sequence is TGTGCCAGCAGTTACAGGGATTACACTGAAGCTTTCTTT. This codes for CASSYRDYTEAFF.

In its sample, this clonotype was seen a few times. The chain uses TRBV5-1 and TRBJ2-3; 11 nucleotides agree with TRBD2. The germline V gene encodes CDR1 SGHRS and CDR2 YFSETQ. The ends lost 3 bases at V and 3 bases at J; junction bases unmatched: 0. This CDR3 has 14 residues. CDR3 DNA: TGCGCCAGCAGCTCTAGCGGGAGGACAGATACGCAGTATTTT. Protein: CASSSSGRTDTQYF.

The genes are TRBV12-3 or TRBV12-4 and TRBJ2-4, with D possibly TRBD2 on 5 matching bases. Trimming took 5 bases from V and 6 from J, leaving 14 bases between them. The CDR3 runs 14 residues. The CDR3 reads CASSQPTIRNIQYF. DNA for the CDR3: TGTGCCAGCAGTCAGCCGACTATTCGAAACATTCAGTACTTC.

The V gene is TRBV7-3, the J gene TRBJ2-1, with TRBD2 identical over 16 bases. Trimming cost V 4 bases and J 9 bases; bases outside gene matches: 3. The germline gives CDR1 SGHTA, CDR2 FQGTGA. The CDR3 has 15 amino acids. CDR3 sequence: CASSSGTSGGAEQFF. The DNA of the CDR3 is TGTGCCAGCAGCTCCGGGACTAGCGGGGGGGCTGAGCAGTTCTTC.

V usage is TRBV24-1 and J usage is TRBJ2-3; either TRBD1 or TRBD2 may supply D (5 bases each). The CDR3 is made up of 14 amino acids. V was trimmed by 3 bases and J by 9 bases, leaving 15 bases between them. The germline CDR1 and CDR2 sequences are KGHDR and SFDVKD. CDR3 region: CATSDPRGDPTQYF. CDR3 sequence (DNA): TGTGCCACCAGTGATCCCCGAGGGGACCCAACGCAGTATTTT.

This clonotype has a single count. DNA of the CDR3: TGCGCCAGCAGCACTAGCGGGGATGATACGCAGTATTTT. Translation gives CASSTSGDDTQYF. The chain couples TRBV10-2 to TRBJ2-3, with 10 bases fitting TRBD2. V dropped 6 bases and J dropped 6; count of bases not matched to a gene: 3. The CDR3 covers 13 residues. The germline gives CDR1 WSHSY, CDR2 SAAADI.

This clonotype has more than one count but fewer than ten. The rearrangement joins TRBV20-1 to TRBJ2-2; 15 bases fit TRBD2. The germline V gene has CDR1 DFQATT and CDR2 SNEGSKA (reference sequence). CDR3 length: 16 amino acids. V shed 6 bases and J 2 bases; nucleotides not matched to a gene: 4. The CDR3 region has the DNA TGCAGTGCCAAGGGACTAGCGGGGGGAAACACCGGGGAGCTGTTTTTT. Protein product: CSAKGLAGGNTGELFF.